These 2 T cell receptor beta chains originate from one sample sequenced in a study of radiation and T cells in renal cell carcinoma. Assay used: immunoSEQ multiplex PCR; TCRdb lists only in-frame clones, some missing. The sample shows approximately 90,000 clones, around 81% of them seen only once. As for time point: blood 4 weeks post-SBRT, at nephrectomy. Regarding treatment: 15 Gy SBRT to primary tumor, nephrectomy 4 weeks later. The sequences come from blood, collected from a patient whose treatment included radiotherapy and nephrectomy. These TCRs come from a man between 45 and 60 years old with renal cell carcinoma.

This clone was observed a single time. The chain is built from TRBV30 and TRBJ1-5, with D possibly TRBD1 on 6 matching bases. V was pared by 2 bases and J by 4 bases, with 15 bases between. The CDR3 sequence is 15 residues long. The V gene's germline CDR1 is GTSNPN and CDR2 SVGIG (reference sequence). DNA for the CDR3: TGTGCCTGGAGTCTCAACCAGGGGAAGAATCAGCCCCAGCATTTT. It specifies CAWSLNQGKNQPQHF.

The V and J genes are TRBV7-9 and TRBJ2-1; no clear D. The germline V gene has CDR1 SEHNR and CDR2 FQNEAQ (reference sequence). The CDR3 totals 13 residues. The V and J ends lost 5 bases and 0 bases respectively, with 5 bases between them. CDR3 sequence (DNA): TGTGCCAGCAGCCCTAGCTCCTACAATGAGCAGTTCTTC. Its translation is CASSPSSYNEQFF.